Sequencing of this T cell receptor (beta chain) was carried out in a study of esophageal squamous cell carcinoma under preoperative chemotherapy. Time point noted: before preoperative PTX-NDP chemotherapy. Patients received paclitaxel-nedaplatin as preoperative chemotherapy before surgery. The CDR3 has 16 amino acids. The V gene's germline CDR1 is SGHTA and CDR2 FQGTGA. TCRdb reprocessed the PCR reads with MiXCR, giving one entry per CDR3 protein. The table includes approximately 30,000 distinct CDR3 sequences, under 60% detected once. Only a few counts were recorded for this clonotype. Sample collection was performed from a patient given preoperative chemotherapy. The V and J genes are TRBV7-3 and TRBJ2-5; 8 bases match TRBD1. Judging by the DNA end, TRBJ2-7 fits better; the J call may be wrong. The TCR was taken from a human donor with esophageal squamous cell carcinoma. The donor label of this sample is uncertain. This CDR3 is CASSLTGQGSFYEQYF. The CDR3 DNA reads TGTGCCAGCAGCTTAACAGGACAGGGTTCTTTCTACGAGCAGTACTTC.